Below are 7 T cell receptor beta chains sequenced from a single sample in a study of tissue T cells after allogeneic stem cell transplantation (dated by TCRdb to between 2021 and 2024). Libraries were constructed by the immunoSEQ multiplex PCR assay. This is the immuneACCESS table as TCRdb keeps it, with only in-frame sequences that have V and J called. A part of the clones is gone; compared with another copy, unresolved V genes explain less than half, and the rest is unexplained. Within this sample are some 47,000 clones, with 73% of them counted one time only. The biggest ten clones account for 0.45% to 0.7% of the sample. The sample comprised sorted cells pooled from one or two spleens. These receptors were obtained from a pool of C57BL/6 mice in good health.

As to this clone: The genes and germline here are from mouse. The read ends 1 residue shy of where the CDR3 ends; the end is completed using the germline J gene. The rearrangement joins TRBV13-1 to TRBJ1-2, with D tentatively TRBD1 (5 bases). This CDR3 contains 13 residues. Trimming removed 6 bases at V and 0 bases at J, with 9 bases between. Germline CDR1 NSHNY, CDR2 SYGAGN. CDR3 DNA, as far as it was read: TGTGCCAGCACCAGGGTTGCAAACTCCGACTACACC. It is translated as CASTRVANSDYT. The whole CDR3 is CASTRVANSDYTF.

Of note for this clone: Germline and genes: mouse. Read data end 1 residue before the CDR3 end; the end is taken from the germline J gene. At the DNA level, this CDR3 is encoded by other sequences in the same sample as well. The genes are TRBV13-2 and TRBJ1-3; possible D gene TRBD1, 5 bases. Germline V gene data show CDR1 as NNHNN and CDR2 as SYGAGS (reference sequence). The V end was cut by 0 bases, the J end by 2 bases, with 9 bases between. The CDR3 extends over 15 amino acids. Incomplete CDR3 DNA: TGTGCCAGCGGTGATGCACGGGGGGCTGGAAATACGCTCTAT. Its translation is CASGDARGAGNTLY. The entire CDR3 reads CASGDARGAGNTLYF.

Turning to this clone: Gene names are the mouse ones. The read finishes 1 residue shy of the CDR3 end, and the germline J gene is used to complete it. The chain recombines TRBV13-3 with TRBJ2-5; D is undetermined. CDR3 length equals 12 residues. The germline V gene encodes CDR1 NNHDY and CDR2 SYVADS. V was pared by 4 bases and J by 0 bases, with 3 bases between. The sequenced part of the CDR3 DNA is TGTGCCAGCAGTAAAAACCAAGACACCCAGTAC. Translated, it gives CASSKNQDTQY. The full CDR3 protein reads CASSKNQDTQYF.

With respect to this clone: These gene names are mouse names. The DNA read from the CDR3 is TGTGCCAGCCGGGGGGATGAACAGTAC. Translated: CASRGDEQY. The full CDR3 is CASRGDEQYF. The chain has TRBV15 and TRBJ2-7; possibly TRBD2 for D (6 bases). The sequenced fragment ends 1 residue before the CDR3 boundary, so the rest is inferred from the germline J gene. V was pared by 8 bases and J by 5 bases, with 7 bases between. CDR3 length: 10 amino acids. The germline gives CDR1 SGHND, CDR2 FRSKSL.

Concerning this clone itself: Gene names refer to mouse genes. The read falls 1 residue short of the CDR3 end, and the missing part is taken from the germline J gene. The V and J genes are TRBV16 and TRBJ2-2; no definite D call. The germline V gene has CDR1 SGHSA and CDR2 FRNQAP. The CDR3 has 11 amino acids. Trimming left V 4 bases short and J 4 bases short, with 1 base between. The sequenced part of the CDR3 DNA is TGTGCAAGCAGCTCCACCGGGCAGCTCTAC. Translating gives CASSSTGQLY. The entire CDR3 sequence reads CASSSTGQLYF.

Turning to this clone: All gene names here are mouse names. The CDR3 end falls 1 residue outside the read, so it is completed with the germline J gene. V is TRBV2 and J is TRBJ2-1; 9 positions match TRBD2. The J segment lost 6 bases and the V segment lost 0 bases, leaving 3 bases of the junction unmatched. The length of the CDR3 is 15 residues. The germline CDR1 and CDR2 sequences are LGHNA and YSYQKL. CDR3 residues: CASSQEGTGFAEQFF. The CDR3 bases that were read are TGTGCCAGCAGCCAAGAAGGGACTGGGTTTGCTGAGCAGTTC.

Comments on this clone: Gene names are mouse gene names. The CDR3 is cut off 1 residue early in the read; its end comes from the germline J gene. The gene calls are TRBV26 and TRBJ2-1; D may be TRBD1 (7 bases). CDR3 length: 14 residues. The germline V gene encodes CDR1 KGHPV and CDR2 FQNQEV (reference sequence). Trimming pared 0 bases from V and 7 bases from J, leaving 10 bases between. The CDR3 loop reads CASSLSRGRAEQFF. The DNA read from the CDR3 is TGTGCCAGCAGTCTGTCGAGGGGGCGAGCTGAGCAGTTC.